This paragraph covers one T cell receptor beta chain sequence. Both 60 Vbeta primers and 13 Jbeta primers went into the PCR. Only in-frame clones appear in the TCRdb table, and some are missing; sequencing was by immunoSEQ multiplex PCR. This listing includes some 55,000 clones. The data were obtained in a study of cytomegalovirus exposure and HLA in healthy donors. Specimen: PBMCs. This TCR was sampled from a young man in good health and CMV-seropositive.

CDR3 sequence: CASSYGQLGGTDTQYF. CDR3 coding DNA: TGTGCCAGCAGTTACGGGCAACTGGGTGGCACAGATACGCAGTATTTT. The chain recombines TRBV6-5 with TRBJ2-3; no clear D gene. With 2 bases removed from V and 1 base from J, the gap between germline ends came to 13 bases. This CDR3 is 16 amino acids long. Germline CDR1 MNHEY, CDR2 SVGAGI.